These 12 T cell receptor beta chains originate from one sample sequenced in a study of human T cells and chemical hapten exposure. Time point of the sample: pre-sensitization, week 0. Treatment in this sample: therapeutic diphenylcyclopropenone sensitization with weekly scalp DPC. TCRdb recomputed calls from the RACE reads with MiXCR, one row per CDR3 protein. The profile shows over 300,000 distinct CDR3 sequences, approximately 5.1% of them singletons. Sequenced here: whole blood, sampled in connection with sensitization to the hapten diphenylcyclopropenone (DPC). The receptor source for this set is a woman in her forties or fifties with alopecia areata. Some clones in this sample may be carry-over from other donors' samples.

This clonotype was detected many times. This chain uses TRBV20-1 with TRBJ2-3, with 9 bases fitting TRBD1. Germline assignment: CDR1 DFQATT and CDR2 SNEGSKA (reference sequence). The CDR3 length is 15 residues. V shed 6 bases and J 2 bases; nucleotides not matched to a gene: 9. CDR3 sequence: CSARPDRGPTDTQYF. The CDR3 nucleotides read TGCAGTGCGCGACCGGACAGGGGCCCCACAGATACGCAGTATTTT.

This clonotype was found many times. The chain recombines TRBV7-2 with TRBJ2-1; the match to TRBD2 covers 7 bases. The CDR3 totals 16 residues. The germline V gene has CDR1 SGHTA and CDR2 FQGNSA. Trimming cost V 2 bases and J 0 bases; bases outside gene matches: 4. CDR3 sequence: CASSLFLAVSYNEQFF. DNA of the CDR3: TGTGCCAGCAGCTTATTTCTAGCGGTCTCCTACAATGAGCAGTTCTTC.

This clonotype was counted ten times or more. This chain uses TRBV29-1 with TRBJ2-2, with D possibly TRBD2 on 6 matching bases. This CDR3 region has 15 residues. Germline CDR1 SQVTM, CDR2 ANQGSEA. Trimming pared 6 bases from V and 2 bases from J, leaving 16 bases between. CDR3: CSVLNPGRNTGELFF. In DNA form, the CDR3 reads TGCAGCGTGTTAAATCCCGGGAGAAACACCGGGGAGCTGTTTTTT.

The chain employs TRBV29-1 and TRBJ1-1, with TRBD1 identical over 8 bases. V shed 1 base and J 12 bases; nucleotides not matched to a gene: 4. Germline CDR1 reads SQVTM; CDR2 reads ANQGSEA. The CDR3 spans 11 residues. The CDR3 DNA reads as TGCAGCGTTGAAGGGACAGGGCGGACTTTCTTT. This encodes CSVEGTGRTFF.

In the case of this clonotype: A much bigger clone sits one base away, suggesting this may be a read error. The rearrangement joins TRBV10-3 to TRBJ2-5; D is unresolved. The germline V gene encodes CDR1 ENHRY and CDR2 SYGVKD. V was shortened by 0 bases and J by 2 bases, with 10 bases between the two germline ends. The CDR3 sequence is 15 residues long. The CDR3 DNA sequence: TGTGCCATCAGTGAGTCGACTTGCGGTCAAGAGACCCAGTACTTC. Protein: CAISESTCGQETQYF.

The chain combines TRBV2 with TRBJ2-7; TRBD1 matches at 8 bases. The germline CDR1 and CDR2 sequences are SNHLY and FYNNEI. This CDR3 is built from 14 residues. J was trimmed by 3 bases and V by 4 bases; bases with no gene match: 5. Here the CDR3 reads CASSAEDRDYEQYF. In DNA form, the CDR3 reads TGTGCCAGCAGTGCGGAGGACAGGGACTACGAGCAGTACTTC.

This chain joins TRBV24-1 and TRBJ1-5; D not certain. The CDR3 loop spans 13 amino acids. Germline CDR1 is KGHDR and CDR2 is SFDVKD. Between the trimmed V and J ends, which lost 6 bases and 3 bases, there was a span of 8 bases. Written as DNA, the CDR3 is TGTGCCACCAGTTTCAGCGACAATCAGCCCCAGCATTTT. Translation gives CATSFSDNQPQHF.

At least ten counts were recorded for this clonotype. As DNA, the CDR3 is TGCGCCAGCAGCCAAGAAGGGGGGGCCTACGAGCAGTACTTC. Protein: CASSQEGGAYEQYF. This sequence joins TRBV4-3 and TRBJ2-7, with a tentative D call TRBD2 (7 bases). With 0 bases removed from V and 2 bases from J, the gap between germline ends came to 8 bases. In germline, CDR1 is LGHNA, CDR2 YSLEER. The CDR3 spans 14 residues.

The sample holds many counts of this clonotype. The chain recombines TRBV11-2 with TRBJ2-1, with D hard to call. This CDR3 has 13 residues. The V end lost 5 bases, the J end lost 7 bases, and 12 bases lay between the germline ends. Germline V gives CDR1 SGHAT, CDR2 FQNNGV. CDR3 region: CASSERGANEQFF. CDR3 nucleotides: TGTGCCAGCAGCGAGCGTGGTGCGAATGAGCAGTTCTTC.

In its sample, this clonotype was seen many times. The CDR3 is CASLGSYNEQFF. CDR3 nucleotide sequence: TGTGCCAGCCTCGGCTCCTACAATGAGCAGTTCTTC. The gene calls are TRBV6-5 and TRBJ2-1; no firm D call. This CDR3 is built from 12 residues. CDR1 MNHEY and CDR2 SVGAGI come from the germline V gene. V was pared by 8 bases and J by 0 bases, with 5 bases between.

CDR3 sequence: CSASDAGFGVARYTF. CDR3 DNA sequence: TGCAGTGCTAGCGACGCGGGTTTTGGCGTCGCTCGCTACACCTTC. The V call is TRBV20-1, the J call TRBJ1-2; D remains unclear. Trimming left V 3 bases short and J 9 bases short, with 23 bases between. Germline-derived CDR1 and CDR2 are DFQATT and SNEGSKA (reference sequence). The CDR3 is made up of 15 amino acids.

This clonotype was detected many times. The gene calls are TRBV6-4 and TRBJ2-3; D is uncertain. The CDR3 covers 13 residues. V was pared by 7 bases and J by 1 base, with 9 bases between. Germline CDR1 is MRHNA and CDR2 is SNTAGT. As DNA, the CDR3 is TGTGCCAGCAAGGGATTTGGCACAGATACGCAGTATTTT. Residues: CASKGFGTDTQYF.